The rows below give T cell receptor beta chains drawn from one sample of a study of shared clonotypes between healthy human individuals. Using immunoSEQ multiplex PCR, the repertoire was profiled, and TCRdb retains in-frame clones only, with some absent. This table has 450,000 to 500,000 clones, almost 80% appearing once. The sample consisted of PBMCs. The receptors originated from a woman aged 35 to 49 in good health. Some clones in this sample may be carry-over from other donors' samples. The CDR3 runs from the conserved cysteine through the conserved F or W. A D gene is named only where the DNA matches it firmly. Clone size is stated in some rows and not others, as once, few, many or a class when expanded.

d_gene	v_gene	abundance	j_gene	CDR3nt	CDR3aa
NA	TRBV9	NA	TRBJ2-7	TGTGCCAGCAGCGTAGGGCGGGCCTCCTACGAGCAGTACTTC	CASSVGRASYEQYF
NA	TRBV30	NA	TRBJ1-5	TGTGCCTGGAGTTGGGGAGCCGGTAGCAATCAGCCCCAGCATTTT	CAWSWGAGSNQPQHF
NA	TRBV30	NA	TRBJ1-1	TGTGCCTGGAGTGGGTGGGGGGGCACTGAAGCTTTCTTT	CAWSGWGGTEAFF
NA	TRBV6-1	NA	TRBJ2-1	TGTGCCAGCTCCCTTTCGGGATACAATGAGCAGTTCTTC	CASSLSGYNEQFF
NA	TRBV27	NA	TRBJ1-1	TGTGCCAGCAGTTTGGGGGGGAACACTGAAGCTTTCTTT	CASSLGGNTEAFF
TRBD1	TRBV7-8	once	TRBJ1-1	TGTGCCAGCAGCAAGACAGGGGGTTACACTGAAGCTTTCTTT	CASSKTGGYTEAFF
NA	TRBV30	NA	TRBJ2-7	TGTGCCTGGAGTCCGACCACACCTGTGGGGAACGAGCAGTACTTC	CAWSPTTPVGNEQYF
NA	TRBV28	few	TRBJ1-5	TGTGCCAGCAGTTTCAGGGTGATGGGGCAGCCCCAGCATTTT	CASSFRVMGQPQHF
NA	TRBV27	NA	TRBJ1-5	TGTGCCAGCTGGGAGAGGCAAGGTAATCAGCCCCAGCATTTT	CASWERQGNQPQHF
TRBD2	TRBV5-6	NA	TRBJ2-5	TGTGCCAGCAGCTTGGCCTCACTAGCGGGCGGGGAGACCCAGTACTTC	CASSLASLAGGETQYF
NA	TRBV7-6	few	TRBJ2-7	TGTGCCAGCAGCTCACCCTCGTTGGGAGAGCAGTACTTC	CASSSPSLGEQYF
NA	TRBV5-6	NA	TRBJ1-5	TGTGCCAGCAGCTTGTTTAGTTCAGGATATCAGCCCCAGCATTTT	CASSLFSSGYQPQHF
NA	TRBV5-1	NA	TRBJ1-2	TGCGCCAGCAGCTTGGATCCGGGGGCGGACTATGGCTACACCTTC	CASSLDPGADYGYTF
NA	TRBV7-2	NA	TRBJ2-7	TGTGCCAGCAGCCCCGCGCTTCGTTGGGATTCCTACGAGCAGTACTTC	CASSPALRWDSYEQYF
TRBD1	TRBV9	NA	TRBJ2-5	TGTGCCAGCAGCGTATATTATGACAGGGGATACCAAGAGACCCAGTACTTC	CASSVYYDRGYQETQYF
TRBD1	TRBV7-9	NA	TRBJ2-2	TGTGCCAGCAGCCCCGACAGGGCGGACACCGGGGAGCTGTTTTTT	CASSPDRADTGELFF
NA	TRBV7-3	NA	TRBJ2-2	TGTGCCAGCAGCTTAACGACGAACACCGGGGAGCTGTTTTTT	CASSLTTNTGELFF
NA	TRBV6-6	NA	TRBJ1-2	TGTGCCAGCAGTTACACGCTCGGCTATGGCTACACCTTC	CASSYTLGYGYTF
TRBD2	TRBV30	NA	TRBJ2-5	TGTGCCGGGACGGGGGGGTTGAAGACCCAGTACTTC	CAGTGGLKTQYF
NA	TRBV5-4	NA	TRBJ2-3	TGTGCCAGCAGCCAGCCTGGGGACACATTCTATACGCAGTATTTT	CASSQPGDTFYTQYF
TRBD2	TRBV28	NA	TRBJ2-7	TGTGCCAGCAGTTTGGCGGGAGGGCCAGGACGTGAGCAGTACTTC	CASSLAGGPGREQYF
NA	TRBV5-8	once	TRBJ1-5	TGTGCCAGCAGCTTGTCTGTAGGGGCCGATCAGCCCCAGCATTTT	CASSLSVGADQPQHF
NA	TRBV28	NA	TRBJ1-3	TGTGCCAGCAGTTTATCCAGGTTCTCTGGAAACACCATATATTTT	CASSLSRFSGNTIYF
NA	TRBV18	NA	TRBJ2-5	TGTGCCAGCTCACCAGAGACAGTAGAGACCCAGTACTTC	CASSPETVETQYF
TRBD1	TRBV2	NA	TRBJ2-6	TGTGCCAGCAGGATCACCCAGGGGGCAAGTGGGGCCAACGTCCTGACTTTC	CASRITQGASGANVLTF
NA	TRBV7-9	NA	TRBJ1-4	TGTGCCAGCAGCTTCGGGGGGTCGTCGGGTGAAAAACTGTTTTTT	CASSFGGSSGEKLFF
NA	TRBV13	many	TRBJ2-7	TGTGCCAGCAGCTCTGGGACACCTTCCTACGAGCAGTACTTC	CASSSGTPSYEQYF
TRBD1	TRBV6-5	once	TRBJ1-4	TGTGCCACGGGACAGTTTAATGAAAAACTGTTTTTT	CATGQFNEKLFF
NA	TRBV15	NA	TRBJ1-1	TGTGCCACCAGCAGAGACGCCGGGAGGACTGAAGCTTTCTTT	CATSRDAGRTEAFF
NA	TRBV10-1	NA	TRBJ2-3	TGCGCCAGCAGCCTAGACCCCACAGATACGCAGTATTTT	CASSLDPTDTQYF
TRBD1	TRBV2	NA	TRBJ1-4	TGTGCCAGCAGAAGACAGGGTGGTAATGAAAAACTGTTTTTT	CASRRQGGNEKLFF
NA	TRBV5-4	NA	TRBJ2-1	TGTGCCAGCAGCCGTGTTGTGGGGATCTCCTACAATGAGCAGTTCTTC	CASSRVVGISYNEQFF
TRBD1	TRBV6-1	NA	TRBJ2-7	TGTGCCAGCAGTGAAGCCGCCCCGAGGGACAGCTACGAGCAGTACTTC	CASSEAAPRDSYEQYF
TRBD1	TRBV11-2	NA	TRBJ1-5	TGTGCCAGCAGCTTGGACAGGTTTAATCAGCCCCAGCATTTT	CASSLDRFNQPQHF
NA	TRBV27	NA	TRBJ1-2	TGTGCCAGCAGTTCCAGCCCGGAATACTATGGCTACACCTTC	CASSSSPEYYGYTF
NA	TRBV7-2	NA	TRBJ1-5	TGTGCCAGCAGCTTTTTCAATCAGCCCCAGCATTTT	CASSFFNQPQHF
TRBD2	TRBV28	NA	TRBJ2-7	TGTGCCACTTGCGTAGGCGGGAGTTTCTCCTACGAGCAGTACTTC	CATCVGGSFSYEQYF
TRBD1	TRBV5-6	NA	TRBJ2-5	TGTGCCAGCAGCTTACAGGGGGCACGAGAGACCCAGTACTTC	CASSLQGARETQYF
NA	TRBV19	NA	TRBJ1-5	TGTGCCAGTAGTATAGGAAGGGGGGGCGATAGCAATCAGCCCCAGCATTTT	CASSIGRGGDSNQPQHF
TRBD1	TRBV2	NA	TRBJ2-7	TGTGCCAGCAACCGACAGGGGGCCTACGAGCAGTACTTC	CASNRQGAYEQYF
TRBD1	TRBV4-1	NA	TRBJ1-4	TGCGCCAGCAGCCGGGCACAGGGGGCGTTTGAAAAACTGTTTTTT	CASSRAQGAFEKLFF
NA	TRBV4-3	NA	TRBJ2-3	TGCGCCAGCAGCCAAGGAATTGCTAGCATAGTAGGTACAGATACGCAGTATTTT	CASSQGIASIVGTDTQYF